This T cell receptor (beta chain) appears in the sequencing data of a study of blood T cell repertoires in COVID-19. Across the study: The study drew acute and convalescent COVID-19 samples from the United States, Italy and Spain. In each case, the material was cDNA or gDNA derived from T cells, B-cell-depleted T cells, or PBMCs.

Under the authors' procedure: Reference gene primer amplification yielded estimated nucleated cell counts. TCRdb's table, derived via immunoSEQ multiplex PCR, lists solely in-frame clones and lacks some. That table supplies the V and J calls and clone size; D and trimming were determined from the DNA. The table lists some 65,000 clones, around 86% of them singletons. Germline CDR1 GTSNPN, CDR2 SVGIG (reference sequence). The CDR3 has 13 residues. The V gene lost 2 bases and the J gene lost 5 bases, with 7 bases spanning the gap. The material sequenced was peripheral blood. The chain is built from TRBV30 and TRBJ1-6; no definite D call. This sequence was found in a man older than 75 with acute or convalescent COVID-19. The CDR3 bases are TGTGCCTGGAGTATTTCAGATAATTCACCCCTCCACTTT. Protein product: CAWSISDNSPLHF.